These T cell receptor beta chains were read from a single sample in a study of T cells after yellow fever vaccination. TCRdb re-analysed the 5' RACE reads in MiXCR, keeping a single row per CDR3 protein. The sample includes 500,000 to 700,000 distinct CDR3 sequences, 15% to 20% seen only once; the top ten take roughly an eighth. The source material was PBMCs, sampled 15 days after the yellow fever booster vaccination. These receptors originate from a man aged 25-40 years who received the YFV17D yellow fever vaccine. Both conserved end residues are trimmed from each CDR3. The order of the fields is V gene, J gene, D gene, CDR3 length, CDR3 protein. A D gene is named only where the DNA matches it firmly.

TRBV7-2	TRBJ2-7	TRBD1	13	ASSSTGGSSYEQY
TRBV6-1	TRBJ2-3	-	13	ASNKNSGNTDTQY
TRBV6-2/TRBV6-3	TRBJ2-7	TRBD2	13	ASSYYGLGAYEQY
TRBV28	TRBJ2-7	TRBD1	12	ASSVGTVSYEQY
TRBV20-1	TRBJ1-3	-	12	SARRREAGNTIY
TRBV29-1	TRBJ2-5	TRBD1	10	SVQGAGETQY
TRBV28	TRBJ1-6	-	13	ASSQSNVRSAALH
TRBV7-2	TRBJ2-5	-	12	ASSGGLPRETQY
TRBV5-6	TRBJ2-2	-	12	ASTVLMNTGELF
TRBV6-5	TRBJ2-7	-	10	ASSFLGVEQY
TRBV3-1	TRBJ1-5	-	11	ASSYGRNQPQH
TRBV5-1	TRBJ2-7	-	12	ASSPERAPDEQY
TRBV3-1	TRBJ1-1	-	9	ASRHNTEAF
TRBV20-1	TRBJ2-7	-	10	SARVTEYEQY
TRBV5-1	TRBJ2-5	-	13	ASSLETGFWETQY
TRBV5-1	TRBJ2-7	-	11	ASSSRKGIEQY
TRBV5-5	TRBJ2-1	-	13	ASSFEEGAVDEQF
TRBV20-1	TRBJ2-5	-	12	SARPSRGWETQY
TRBV12-3/TRBV12-4	TRBJ1-1	-	15	ASSLAGLGWVNTEAF
TRBV12-3/TRBV12-4	TRBJ2-3	TRBD2	15	ASTPGRLAGVKDTQY
TRBV5-4	TRBJ2-3	-	9	ASSLASTQY
TRBV16	TRBJ2-4	-	12	ASSQGVVANIQY
TRBV4-1	TRBJ2-1	TRBD2	15	ASSQSGTSGTYNEQF
TRBV14	TRBJ2-3	-	13	ASSQEGIALDTQY
TRBV27	TRBJ2-3	-	13	ASSFVGPQWDTQY
TRBV4-1	TRBJ2-7	-	13	ASSQDEGTSYEQY
TRBV20-1	TRBJ2-3	TRBD2	11	SAQRGSTDTQY
TRBV11-2	TRBJ2-7	-	15	ASSLEVGGLPIYEQY
TRBV5-4	TRBJ2-3	TRBD2	13	ASSLSLAGTDTQY
TRBV11-2	TRBJ2-1	-	13	ASSPWASPGNEQF
TRBV6-2/TRBV6-3	TRBJ2-3	-	13	ASSGKGVSTDTQY
TRBV10-1	TRBJ2-7	TRBD1	13	ASSDLGTGTYEQY
TRBV20-1	TRBJ2-7	TRBD1	12	GSNGQAYAYEQY
TRBV7-2	TRBJ2-1	TRBD2	14	ASSLDGGSRYNEQF
TRBV7-2	TRBJ1-6	-	11	ASSLKLDSPLH
TRBV29-1	TRBJ2-3	-	12	SVEVGVSTDTQY
TRBV20-1	TRBJ2-1	TRBD2	14	SARELAGGSYNEQF
TRBV5-5	TRBJ2-3	TRBD2	16	ASSLAIPGLAGTYTQY
TRBV3-1	TRBJ1-1	-	13	ASSPAARGNTEAF
TRBV12-3/TRBV12-4	TRBJ2-1	-	12	ASGPQRINNEQF
TRBV28	TRBJ1-2	-	12	ASSFDRVDYGYT
TRBV28	TRBJ2-1	-	10	ASRVSDNEQF
TRBV7-4	TRBJ2-1	-	21	ASSLVGENWGTSREASYNEQF
TRBV5-1	TRBJ1-3	-	11	ASSTLTGNTIY
TRBV27	TRBJ2-1	TRBD2	13	ASSFFSGRGNEQF